The rows below give T cell receptor beta chains drawn from one sample of a study of post-analysis software for immune sequencing data. TCRdb reanalysed the PCR reads using MiXCR and keeps one entry per CDR3 protein. The data contain hundreds of thousands of distinct CDR3 sequences, 53% of them singletons. Sequencing input: blood. The receptors here all came from a girl between 10 and 17 years old with multiple sclerosis. Each CDR3 is given with its conserved first and last residue. The order of the fields is V gene, J gene, D gene, clone size, CDR3 length, CDR3 DNA, CDR3 protein. A D gene is named only where the DNA matches it firmly. Rows give clone size only sometimes, using once, few, many, or a class for an expanded clone.

>TRBV4-2|TRBJ1-2|NA|NA|14
TGTGCCAGCAGCCAAGTTGCAGGGGACTATGGCTACACCTTC
CASSQVAGDYGYTF
>TRBV29-1|TRBJ1-2|NA|few|9
TGCAGCGTTAGCTATGGCTACACCTTC
CSVSYGYTF
>TRBV29-1|TRBJ2-1|NA|NA|12
TGCAGCGTTGAAATGAATGAATGGGAGCAGTTCTTC
CSVEMNEWEQFF
>TRBV20-1|TRBJ2-3|TRBD2|NA|14
TGCAGTGCAACTACTAGCGGGGCAACAGATACGCAGTATTTT
CSATTSGATDTQYF
>TRBV29-1|TRBJ1-4|TRBD1|NA|14
TGCAGCGTAGCCCGGGACAGGAGAAATGAAAAACTGTTTTTT
CSVARDRRNEKLFF
>TRBV5-1|TRBJ2-1|TRBD2|NA|14
TGCGCCAGCAGCTCGGGACTAGAGTACAATGAGCAGTTCTTC
CASSSGLEYNEQFF
>TRBV6-6|TRBJ2-1|NA|NA|16
TGTGCCAGCAGACCCTTCTCCAGGGACAAACAGAATGAGCAGTTCTTC
CASRPFSRDKQNEQFF
>TRBV7-2|TRBJ2-5|NA|NA|15
TGTGCCAGCAGCTTAGTAAGCGACCTAATTGAGACCCAGTACTTC
CASSLVSDLIETQYF
>TRBV5-1|TRBJ2-5|NA|NA|17
TGCGCCAGCAGCTTGGCCTTGACTCCAGGATTACAAGAGACCCAGTACTTC
CASSLALTPGLQETQYF
>TRBV12-3/TRBV12-4|TRBJ2-5|TRBD2|NA|13
TGTGCCAGCACGCGGGAGGTGGGAGAGACCCAGTACTTC
CASTREVGETQYF
>TRBV7-2|TRBJ2-1|NA|NA|15
TGTGCCAGCAGCTTAAACACCCCGGGGGTTGGTGAGCAGTTCTTC
CASSLNTPGVGEQFF